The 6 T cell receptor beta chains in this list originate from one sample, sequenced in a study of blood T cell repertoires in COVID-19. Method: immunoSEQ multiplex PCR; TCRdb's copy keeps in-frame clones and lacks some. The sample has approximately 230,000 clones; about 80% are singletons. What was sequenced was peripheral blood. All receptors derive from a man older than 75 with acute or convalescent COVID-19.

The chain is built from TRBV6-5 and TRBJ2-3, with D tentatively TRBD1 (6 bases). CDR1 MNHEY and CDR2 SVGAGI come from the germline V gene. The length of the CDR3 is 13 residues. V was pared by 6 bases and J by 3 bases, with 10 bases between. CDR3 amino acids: CASSPQGTDTQYF. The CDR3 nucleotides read TGTGCCAGCAGCCCCCAGGGGACAGATACGCAGTATTTT.

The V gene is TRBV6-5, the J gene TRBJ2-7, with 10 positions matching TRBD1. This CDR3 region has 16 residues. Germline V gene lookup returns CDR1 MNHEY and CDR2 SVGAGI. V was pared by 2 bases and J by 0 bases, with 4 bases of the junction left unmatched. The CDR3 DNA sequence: TGTGCCAGCAGTTACCGGGGACAGGGGCTCTCCTACGAGCAGTACTTC. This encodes CASSYRGQGLSYEQYF.

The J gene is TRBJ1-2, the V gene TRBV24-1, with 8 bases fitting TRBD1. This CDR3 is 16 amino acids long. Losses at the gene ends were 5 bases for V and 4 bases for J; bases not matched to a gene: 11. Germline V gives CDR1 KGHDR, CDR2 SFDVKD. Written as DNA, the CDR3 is TGTGCCACCAGTGGCCCAGCCCGGGACAGGACCTATGGCTACACCTTC. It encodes CATSGPARDRTYGYTF.

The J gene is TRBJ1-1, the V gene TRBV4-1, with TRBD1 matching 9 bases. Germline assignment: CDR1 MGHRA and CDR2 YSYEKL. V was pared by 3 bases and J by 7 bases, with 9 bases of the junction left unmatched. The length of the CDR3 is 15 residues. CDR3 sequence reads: CASSHSGQGRDEAFF. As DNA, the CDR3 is TGCGCCAGCAGCCATTCGGGACAGGGCAGGGATGAAGCTTTCTTT.

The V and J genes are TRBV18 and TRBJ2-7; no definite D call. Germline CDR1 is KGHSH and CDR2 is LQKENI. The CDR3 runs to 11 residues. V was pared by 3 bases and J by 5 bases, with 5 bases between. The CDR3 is CASSPADEQYF. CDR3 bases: TGTGCCAGCTCACCGGCCGACGAGCAGTACTTC.

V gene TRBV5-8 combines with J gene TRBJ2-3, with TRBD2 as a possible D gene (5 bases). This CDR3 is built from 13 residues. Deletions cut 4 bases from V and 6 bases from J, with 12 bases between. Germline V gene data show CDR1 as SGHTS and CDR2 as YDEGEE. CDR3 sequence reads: CASSLRGADTQYF. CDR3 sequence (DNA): TGTGCCAGCAGCCTACGGGGTGCCGATACGCAGTATTTT. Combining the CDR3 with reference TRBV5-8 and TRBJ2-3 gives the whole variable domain EAGVTQSPTHLIKTRGQQATLRCSPISGHTSVYWYQQALGLGLQFLLWYDEGEERNRGNFPPRFSGRQFPNYSSELNVNALELEDSALYLCASSLRGADTQYFGPGTRLTVL.